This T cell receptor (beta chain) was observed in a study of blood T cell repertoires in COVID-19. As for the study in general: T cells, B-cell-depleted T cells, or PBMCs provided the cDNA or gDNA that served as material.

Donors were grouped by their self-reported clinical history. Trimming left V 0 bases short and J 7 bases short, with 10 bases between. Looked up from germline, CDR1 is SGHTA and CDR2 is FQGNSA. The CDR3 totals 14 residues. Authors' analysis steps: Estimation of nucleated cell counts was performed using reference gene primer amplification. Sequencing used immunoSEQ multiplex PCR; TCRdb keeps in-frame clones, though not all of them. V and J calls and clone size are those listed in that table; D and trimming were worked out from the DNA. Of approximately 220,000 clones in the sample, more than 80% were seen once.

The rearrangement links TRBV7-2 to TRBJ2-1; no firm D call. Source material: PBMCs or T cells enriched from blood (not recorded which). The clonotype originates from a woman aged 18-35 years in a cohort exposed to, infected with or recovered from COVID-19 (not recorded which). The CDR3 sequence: CASSLARGDNEQFF. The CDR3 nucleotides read TGTGCCAGCAGCTTAGCGCGAGGAGATAATGAGCAGTTCTTC.